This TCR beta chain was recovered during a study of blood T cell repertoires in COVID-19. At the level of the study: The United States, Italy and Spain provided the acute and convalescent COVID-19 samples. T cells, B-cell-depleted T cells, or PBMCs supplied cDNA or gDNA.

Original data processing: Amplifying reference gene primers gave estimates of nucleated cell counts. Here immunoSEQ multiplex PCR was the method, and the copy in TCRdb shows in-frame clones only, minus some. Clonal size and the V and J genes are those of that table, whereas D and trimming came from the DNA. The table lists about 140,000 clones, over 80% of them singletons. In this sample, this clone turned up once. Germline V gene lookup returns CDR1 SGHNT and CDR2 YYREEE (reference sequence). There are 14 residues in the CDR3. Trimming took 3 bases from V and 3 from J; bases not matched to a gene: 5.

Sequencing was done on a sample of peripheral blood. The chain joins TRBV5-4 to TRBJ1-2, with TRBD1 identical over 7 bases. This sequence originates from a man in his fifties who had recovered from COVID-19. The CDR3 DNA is TGTGCCAGCAGCTCAATAACAGGGGACTATGGCTACACCTTC. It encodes CASSSITGDYGYTF.